This is a list of T cell receptor beta chains from one sample in a study of beta chain features in type 1 diabetes. The repertoire was sequenced with immunoSEQ multiplex PCR; TCRdb's copy has only in-frame clones and lacks some. The table records some 110,000 clones, about 16% of them present only once. The sequencing input was central memory CD4+ T cells from blood. These receptors originate from a man under 40 with type 1 diabetes. The CDR3 runs from the conserved cysteine through the conserved F or W. The D gene is left open where the match is weak. Clone sizes are given selectively: once, few, many, or a class where the clone is expanded.

v_gene: TRBV4-3; d_gene: NA; abundance: few; j_gene: TRBJ1-1; CDR3aa: CASSHGQFNTEAFF; CDR3nt: TGCGCCAGCAGCCACGGACAGTTTAACACTGAAGCTTTCTTT
v_gene: TRBV6-1; d_gene: TRBD2; abundance: NA; j_gene: TRBJ2-3; CDR3aa: CASSEHSGGQDTQYF; CDR3nt: TGTGCCAGCAGTGAACATAGCGGGGGCCAGGATACGCAGTATTTT
v_gene: TRBV28; d_gene: TRBD1; abundance: few; j_gene: TRBJ2-7; CDR3aa: CASSFPDRGTYEQYF; CDR3nt: TGTGCCAGCAGTTTCCCCGACAGGGGCACCTACGAGCAGTACTTC
v_gene: TRBV9; d_gene: TRBD1; abundance: few; j_gene: TRBJ1-5; CDR3aa: CASSSGTGGNQPQHF; CDR3nt: TGTGCCAGCAGCAGCGGGACAGGGGGCAATCAGCCCCAGCATTTT
v_gene: TRBV29-1; d_gene: TRBD1; abundance: NA; j_gene: TRBJ1-5; CDR3aa: CSVGTDNQPQHF; CDR3nt: TGCAGCGTCGGGACAGACAATCAGCCCCAGCATTTT
v_gene: TRBV29-1; d_gene: NA; abundance: NA; j_gene: TRBJ2-5; CDR3aa: CSVVRTTQETQYF; CDR3nt: TGCAGCGTTGTGAGGACGACCCAAGAGACCCAGTACTTC
v_gene: TRBV7-2; d_gene: NA; abundance: NA; j_gene: TRBJ2-5; CDR3aa: CASSLDYSESAQYF; CDR3nt: TGTGCCAGCAGCTTAGACTACTCCGAAAGTGCCCAGTACTTC
v_gene: TRBV11-2; d_gene: NA; abundance: NA; j_gene: TRBJ2-3; CDR3aa: CASSQYTDTQYF; CDR3nt: TGTGCCAGCAGCCAATACACAGATACGCAGTATTTT
v_gene: TRBV21-1; d_gene: NA; abundance: NA; j_gene: TRBJ2-7; CDR3aa: CASTSRDSNIYEQYF; CDR3nt: TGTGCCAGCACCTCACGAGACTCTAATATCTACGAGCAGTACTTC
v_gene: TRBV7-9; d_gene: NA; abundance: few; j_gene: TRBJ2-7; CDR3aa: CASSLNSQPYEQYF; CDR3nt: TGTGCCAGCAGCTTAAACAGCCAGCCCTACGAGCAGTACTTC
v_gene: TRBV2; d_gene: NA; abundance: NA; j_gene: TRBJ1-5; CDR3aa: CASSDDGGSDF; CDR3nt: TGTGCCAGCAGTGATGACGGGGGCTCGGATTTT
v_gene: TRBV29-1; d_gene: NA; abundance: NA; j_gene: TRBJ1-1; CDR3aa: CSVVRGGVNTEAFF; CDR3nt: TGCAGCGTCGTACGGGGGGGTGTGAACACTGAAGCTTTCTTT
v_gene: TRBV28; d_gene: TRBD2; abundance: NA; j_gene: TRBJ2-7; CDR3aa: CASRFYSGGEQYF; CDR3nt: TGTGCCAGCAGGTTCTATAGCGGGGGCGAGCAGTACTTC
v_gene: TRBV7-9; d_gene: NA; abundance: few; j_gene: TRBJ2-1; CDR3aa: CASTLVGDEQFF; CDR3nt: TGTGCCAGCACACTAGTGGGGGATGAGCAGTTCTTC
v_gene: TRBV4-2; d_gene: TRBD2; abundance: NA; j_gene: TRBJ2-7; CDR3aa: CASSQSAGALYEQYF; CDR3nt: TGTGCCAGCAGCCAGTCAGCGGGGGCGCTTTACGAGCAGTACTTC
v_gene: TRBV6-1; d_gene: NA; abundance: many; j_gene: TRBJ2-3; CDR3aa: CASSDLATASRYF; CDR3nt: TGTGCCAGCAGTGACCTTGCGACAGCTAGTCGGTATTTT
v_gene: TRBV29-1; d_gene: TRBD2; abundance: few; j_gene: TRBJ2-3; CDR3aa: CSALAGALDTQYF; CDR3nt: TGCAGCGCCTTAGCGGGGGCCTTAGATACGCAGTATTTT
v_gene: TRBV4-3; d_gene: NA; abundance: few; j_gene: TRBJ2-4; CDR3aa: CASSQDARGPKNIQYF; CDR3nt: TGCGCCAGCAGCCAAGATGCCAGGGGCCCCAAAAACATTCAGTACTTC
v_gene: TRBV7-9; d_gene: NA; abundance: NA; j_gene: TRBJ2-1; CDR3aa: CASSSGVPAYNEQFF; CDR3nt: TGTGCCAGCAGCTCAGGGGTTCCCGCCTACAATGAGCAGTTCTTC
v_gene: TRBV4-2; d_gene: TRBD1; abundance: NA; j_gene: TRBJ1-1; CDR3aa: CASSHPSGTGNTEAFF; CDR3nt: TGTGCCAGCAGCCACCCATCCGGGACAGGGAACACTGAAGCTTTCTTT
v_gene: TRBV7-9; d_gene: NA; abundance: NA; j_gene: TRBJ1-2; CDR3aa: CASSHALARTGGYTF; CDR3nt: TGTGCCAGCAGCCACGCCCTTGCGAGGACGGGTGGCTACACCTTC